Below, 21 T cell receptor beta chains from the same sample are listed, as sequenced in a study of shared clonotypes between healthy human individuals. Profiling relied on immunoSEQ multiplex PCR, and the TCRdb table lists in-frame clones only, not all of them. The table has some 1,400,000 clones, about 96% seen once. The sample taken for sequencing was naive CD4+ T cells sorted from blood. Subset indicated: CD45RA+ positively selected. The receptors originated from a man aged 30-40 years in good health.

CDR3 nucleotides: TGTGCCAGCAGCTTACTCGGGGACACTGAAGCTTTCTTT. This encodes CASSLLGDTEAFF. V usage is TRBV7-8 and J usage is TRBJ1-1, with D unclear. The CDR3 has 13 amino acids. V lost 2 bases, J lost 3 bases, and 7 bases lay in between. Germline V gene lookup returns CDR1 SGHVS and CDR2 FQNEAQ.

This chain joins TRBV7-8 and TRBJ2-2; 7 bases line up with TRBD1. CDR3 length: 16 residues. Germline-derived CDR1 and CDR2 are SGHVS and FQNEAQ. J was trimmed by 0 bases and V by 5 bases; bases with no gene match: 6. The CDR3 DNA reads TGTGCCAGCAGCCCACGGACAGGACCGAACACCGGGGAGCTGTTTTTT. Translating it yields CASSPRTGPNTGELFF.

This rearrangement joins TRBV25-1 to TRBJ1-4, with a weak D call TRBD1 (5 bases). Trimming removed 3 bases from V and 8 bases from J, with 19 bases in between. The CDR3 is made up of 16 amino acids. Germline V gene lookup returns CDR1 MGHDK and CDR2 SYGVNS. The CDR3 here is CASSDHEGRVEEKLFF. The CDR3 DNA follows: TGTGCCAGCAGTGACCACGAGGGACGGGTAGAGGAAAAACTGTTTTTT.

This chain uses TRBV5-1 with TRBJ2-1; 10 bases align to TRBD2. CDR3 length: 16 amino acids. Germline CDR1 and CDR2: SGHRS and YFSETQ. J gave up 9 bases and V 4 bases, and 13 bases lay outside the gene matches. Here the CDR3 DNA reads TGCGCCAGCAGCAACGACCCTAGCGGGAGTGGTGGTGAGCAGTTCTTC. Protein: CASSNDPSGSGGEQFF.

The V call is TRBV10-3, the J call TRBJ2-1; 10 positions match TRBD2. The CDR3 is 17 amino acids. Unmatched junction bases numbered 10, after V lost 6 bases and J lost 2 bases. The germline V gene has CDR1 ENHRY and CDR2 SYGVKD. The CDR3 sequence is CAIRDSGRSPAYNEQFF. The CDR3 coding sequence is TGTGCCATCAGGGATAGCGGGAGGTCCCCAGCCTACAATGAGCAGTTCTTC.

CDR3 in DNA: TGTGCCAGCAGCTTAGACAGGGACACTGAAGCTTTCTTT. Amino acid sequence: CASSLDRDTEAFF. This chain links TRBV5-8 with TRBJ1-1, with 7 nucleotides matching TRBD1. Germline V CDR1 and CDR2: SGHTS, YDEGEE. The CDR3 consists of 13 residues. Trimming cost V 2 bases and J 3 bases; bases outside gene matches: 1.

The CDR3 sequence is CASSGRGPQGQQYF. In DNA form, the CDR3 reads TGTGCCAGCAGCGGGAGGGGCCCCCAGGGTCAGCAGTACTTC. V usage is TRBV9 and J usage is TRBJ2-7; possibly TRBD2 for D (6 bases). This CDR3 has 14 amino acids. Germline CDR1 and CDR2: SGDLS and YYNGEE. V shed 3 bases and J shed 8 bases, with 18 bases lying between them.

The chain joins TRBV9 to TRBJ2-6; D tentatively fits TRBD1 or TRBD2 (6 bases each). In germline, CDR1 is SGDLS, CDR2 YYNGEE. There are 15 residues in the CDR3. Trimming removed 7 bases from V and 0 bases from J, with 11 bases in between. The CDR3 sequence is CASGGGFSGANVLTF. In DNA, the CDR3 is TGTGCCAGCGGAGGGGGGTTCTCTGGGGCCAACGTCCTGACTTTC. Full variable domain (rest looked up from reference TRBV9 and TRBJ2-6): DSGVTQTPKHLITATGQRVTLRCSPRSGDLSVYWYQQSLDQGLQFLIQYYNGEERAKGNILERFSAQQFPDLHSELNLSSLELGDSALYFCASGGGFSGANVLTFGAGSRLTVL.

The genes are TRBV29-1 and TRBJ2-1; 13 bases align to TRBD2. The CDR3 is made up of 18 amino acids. The ends lost 4 bases at V and 1 base at J; junction bases unmatched: 10. Germline assignment: CDR1 SQVTM and CDR2 ANQGSEA. CDR3 nucleotide sequence: TGCAGCGTTGGGACTAGCGGGGGAAAAGGGTGGTCCTACAATGAGCAGTTCTTC. Its translation is CSVGTSGGKGWSYNEQFF.

The V gene is TRBV5-4, the J gene TRBJ1-1; D not resolved. Germline V gene data show CDR1 as SGHNT and CDR2 as YYREEE (reference sequence). The CDR3 loop spans 15 amino acids. V lost 0 bases and J 2 bases, leaving 11 bases between the germline ends. The CDR3 bases are TGTGCCAGCAGCTTGGCCGCAGGAGATAACACTGAAGCTTTCTTT. It translates to CASSLAAGDNTEAFF.

CDR3 in DNA: TGTGCCATCAGGGGGACAGGGCACAAGCAGTTCTTC. It is translated as CAIRGTGHKQFF. The genes are TRBV10-3 and TRBJ2-1, with 9 bases identical to TRBD1. The CDR3 length is 12 residues. Germline V lookup: CDR1 ENHRY, CDR2 SYGVKD. V gave up 6 bases and J gave up 11 bases; unmatched junction bases: 5.

The V and J genes are TRBV5-5 and TRBJ1-1; TRBD1 is a possible D gene (6 bases). The V end lost 4 bases, the J end lost 0 bases, and 13 bases lay between the germline ends. Germline loops: CDR1 SGHKS, CDR2 YYEKEE (reference sequence). This CDR3 spans 15 amino acids. CDR3 residues: CASSPPGQLNTEAFF. For the CDR3, the DNA is TGTGCCAGCAGCCCACCGGGACAACTGAACACTGAAGCTTTCTTT.

The CDR3 region has the DNA TGCAGTGCCCGGGGGGAGCCCTGGGCTTTCTTT. Amino acids: CSARGEPWAFF. The rearrangement uses TRBV20-1 and TRBJ1-1, with D possibly matching TRBD1 (5 bases). The V and J ends lost 6 bases and 11 bases respectively, with 16 bases between them. Germline V gene lookup returns CDR1 DFQATT and CDR2 SNEGSKA (reference sequence). The CDR3 is 11 amino acids.

V and J are TRBV15 and TRBJ2-1; 11 nucleotides align to TRBD2. This CDR3 spans 16 amino acids. CDR1 and CDR2 (germline): LNHNV, YYDKDF (reference sequence). Trimming removed 0 bases from V and 10 bases from J; junction bases left unmatched: 8. The CDR3 protein is CATSREASGRIGEQFF. The CDR3, as DNA: TGTGCCACCAGCAGAGAGGCTAGCGGGAGGATCGGGGAGCAGTTCTTC.

The chain is built from TRBV9 and TRBJ2-3; D not resolved. The germline V gene encodes CDR1 SGDLS and CDR2 YYNGEE. CDR3 length: 15 residues. V lost 1 base and J 1 base, leaving 10 bases between the germline ends. The CDR3 DNA follows: TGTGCCAGCAGCGTACGATTAGATCGCACAGATACGCAGTATTTT. Translated: CASSVRLDRTDTQYF.

The chain uses TRBV5-1 and TRBJ2-7; D perhaps matches TRBD2 (6 bases). The germline gives CDR1 SGHRS, CDR2 YFSETQ. The V end was cut by 0 bases, the J end by 6 bases, with 10 bases between. This CDR3 comprises 13 residues. The CDR3 here is CASSLARGGEQYF. The CDR3 coding sequence is TGCGCCAGCAGCTTGGCGCGGGGAGGCGAGCAGTACTTC.

The rearrangement links TRBV18 to TRBJ2-3, with 7 positions matching TRBD2. Germline V gives CDR1 KGHSH, CDR2 LQKENI. This CDR3 region has 16 residues. V shed 4 bases and J 4 bases; nucleotides not matched to a gene: 11. CDR3 DNA sequence: TGTGCCAGCTCACTTGGAGCGGGACTGGGGGCAGATACGCAGTATTTT. Its protein product is CASSLGAGLGADTQYF.

This clone has only one observation. The genes are TRBV11-2 and TRBJ2-7; 7 nucleotides agree with TRBD1. The CDR3 has 16 amino acids. Per the germline V gene, CDR1 is SGHAT and CDR2 is FQNNGV. The J segment lost 3 bases and the V segment lost 2 bases, leaving 10 bases of the junction unmatched. The CDR3 loop reads CASSLMNWDSRYEQYF. The CDR3 coding sequence is TGTGCCAGCAGCTTAATGAACTGGGACAGTCGCTACGAGCAGTACTTC.

This clone was seen once. This rearrangement joins TRBV7-2 to TRBJ1-5; D call uncertain. This CDR3 region has 15 residues. Per germline, CDR1 SGHTA and CDR2 FQGNSA. Trimming removed 1 base from V and 2 bases from J, with 9 bases in between. CDR3 sequence (DNA): TGTGCCAGCAGCTTAGGTAGCGGAGGCAATCAGCCCCAGCATTTT. Its protein is CASSLGSGGNQPQHF.

The chain carries TRBV2 and TRBJ1-4; D not certain. Germline V gene lookup returns CDR1 SNHLY and CDR2 FYNNEI. The CDR3 has 11 amino acids. Trimming left V 6 bases short and J 10 bases short, with 9 bases between. Written as DNA, the CDR3 is TGTGCCAGCAGCCGAGAGGGAAAACTGTTTTTT. It is translated as CASSREGKLFF.

As for this clone: The junction departs from the called germline gene at one end, perhaps through a read error. The chain carries TRBV7-7 and TRBJ1-1; D may be TRBD1 (5 bases). The germline gives CDR1 SSHAT, CDR2 FNYEAQ (reference sequence). This CDR3 has 14 amino acids. The CDR3 bases are TGTGCTAGCAGCTTAAAGGGGCAGGACACTGAAGCTTTCTTT. As protein: CASSLKGQDTEAFF.